This T cell receptor beta chain was found in a study of post-analysis software for immune sequencing data. Findings and limits, study-wide: Multiple sclerosis patients had significantly lower normalized Chao1 diversity than controls. Higher frequency in patients than in controls was seen for about five TRBV segments, with TRBV5-6, TRBV5-1 and TRBV20-1 among them.

Unique molecular identifiers were present in the TCR beta cDNA libraries. Via MiXCR, TCRdb re-called the PCR reads, giving one row per CDR3 protein. The table lists about half a million distinct CDR3 sequences, around a third of them singletons, with about 5.6% in the top ten. Deletions cut 3 bases from V and 5 bases from J, with 15 bases between. There are 15 residues in the CDR3. Germline assignment: CDR1 LGHDT and CDR2 YNNKEL (reference sequence). Concerning this clonotype: Its matching antigen is unknown.

The chain has TRBV3-1 and TRBJ2-3, with D perhaps matching TRBD2 (6 bases). The specimen sequenced was blood. This clonotype was obtained from a girl under 18 with multiple sclerosis. The CDR3 here is CASSHGTSGGDTQYF. For the CDR3, the DNA is TGTGCCAGCAGCCACGGGACTTCTGGTGGAGATACGCAGTATTTT.